These T cell receptor beta chains were read from a single sample in a study of T cells after posttransplantation cyclophosphamide. The assay was immunoSEQ multiplex PCR, and TCRdb's table has in-frame clones only and misses some. The specimen has tens of thousands of clones, none found just once. Material: PBMCs. The source is a man aged 50-60 years in good health, CMV-negative, and a related stem cell transplant donor. The CDR3 runs from the conserved cysteine through the conserved F or W. D genes are given only for firm matches. Clone size is stated in some rows and not others, as once, few, many or a class when expanded.

d_call,clone_size,j_call,v_call,cdr3_length,cdr3_nt,cdr3_aa
TRBD1,many,TRBJ1-6,TRBV7-3,15,TGTGCCAGCAGCCCCGGGACAGGGAGTACTTCACCCCTCCACTTT,CASSPGTGSTSPLHF
-,many,TRBJ1-1,TRBV19,14,TGTGCCAGTAGCCCCCGGGGGGCGGGGGCTGAAGCTTTCTTT,CASSPRGAGAEAFF
TRBD1,many,TRBJ1-4,TRBV5-6,16,TGTGCCAGCAGCTTGGCCCTGACAGGGAGTAATGAAAAACTGTTTTTT,CASSLALTGSNEKLFF
TRBD1,many,TRBJ1-3,TRBV11-3,16,TGTGCCAGCAGCTTTGATTCCCGACAGGGAACAAACACCATATATTTT,CASSFDSRQGTNTIYF
-,many,TRBJ1-1,TRBV5-8,14,TGTGCCAGCAGCTTATATCTGAGGGCCACTGAAGCTTTCTTT,CASSLYLRATEAFF
-,many,TRBJ2-6,TRBV30,13,TGTGCCTGGAGTAGCGGGGGGGCCAACGTCCTGACTTTC,CAWSSGGANVLTF
-,many,TRBJ2-7,TRBV6-5,14,TGTGCCAGCACCCCTCCGGGACTTTCCTACGAGCAGTACTTC,CASTPPGLSYEQYF
-,-,TRBJ2-3,TRBV7-9,15,TGTGCCAGCAGCTGGCCAACGGGATCGGGGGATACGCAGTATTTT,CASSWPTGSGDTQYF
TRBD1,-,TRBJ2-5,TRBV15,17,TGTGCCACCAGCGTCAGGGGGACGATTCGGTACCAAGAGACCCAGTACTTC,CATSVRGTIRYQETQYF
-,many,TRBJ1-5,TRBV27,15,TGTGCCAGCAGTATCAGGGGCGCTAAGGATCAGCCCCAGCATTTT,CASSIRGAKDQPQHF
-,few,TRBJ1-2,TRBV27,15,TGTGCCAGCAGTTTCCTGGGGGGAAGTGACTATGGCTACACCTTC,CASSFLGGSDYGYTF
TRBD2,many,TRBJ2-7,TRBV9,14,TGTGCCAGCAGCGTAAGCCTAGCGGTAAGCGAGCAGTACTTC,CASSVSLAVSEQYF
TRBD1,many,TRBJ2-7,TRBV15,14,TGTGCCACCAGCATAGGGACAGGTGACTACGAGCAGTACTTC,CATSIGTGDYEQYF
TRBD1,many,TRBJ1-1,TRBV2,13,TGTGCCAGCAGTGGGGGGGACAGTACTGAAGCTTTCTTT,CASSGGDSTEAFF
-,-,TRBJ2-3,TRBV14,12,TGTGCCAGCAGCCCTTCGTCAGATACGCAGTATTTT,CASSPSSDTQYF
-,many,TRBJ1-5,TRBV15,14,TGTGCCACCAGCAGAGATTATGGGGGCCAGCCCCAGCATTTT,CATSRDYGGQPQHF
TRBD1,many,TRBJ2-1,TRBV15,18,TGTGCCACCAGCGGCTACGGTGGACAGGTCGGTGTTGCCAATGAGCAGTTCTTC,CATSGYGGQVGVANEQFF
-,many,TRBJ1-5,TRBV5-1,19,TGCGCCAGCAGCTTGGGGCCGAGGGTCCCGACTTTGAGCAATCAGCCCCAGCATTTT,CASSLGPRVPTLSNQPQHF
TRBD1,-,TRBJ1-5,TRBV5-1,14,TGCGCCAGCAGCTCGGGGACAGGAGGGCAGCCCCAGCATTTT,CASSSGTGGQPQHF
TRBD2,many,TRBJ2-1,TRBV7-3,18,TGTGCCAGCAGCTTAAACGGCGGGAGGGCGAGCTCCTACAATGAGCAGTTCTTC,CASSLNGGRASSYNEQFF
-,many,TRBJ1-6,TRBV6-5,13,TGTGCCAGCAGGCAGGGGACTAATTCACCCCTCCACTTT,CASRQGTNSPLHF
-,many,TRBJ2-4,TRBV7-3,13,TGTGCCAGCAGCTCGCCCGCAGTAAACATTCAGTACTTC,CASSSPAVNIQYF
TRBD2,-,TRBJ2-1,TRBV7-9,18,TGTGCCAGCAGCCTCAGACTAGCGGGGGGCCCTAGAGAAAATGAGCAGTTCTTC,CASSLRLAGGPRENEQFF
-,many,TRBJ1-1,TRBV25-1,13,TGTGCCAGCGGGTACAGACGGAACACTGAAGCTTTCTTT,CASGYRRNTEAFF
TRBD2,many,TRBJ2-1,TRBV11-2,16,TGTGCCAGCAGCTTCCGAACTAGCGGGAGGTACAATGAGCAGTTCTTC,CASSFRTSGRYNEQFF